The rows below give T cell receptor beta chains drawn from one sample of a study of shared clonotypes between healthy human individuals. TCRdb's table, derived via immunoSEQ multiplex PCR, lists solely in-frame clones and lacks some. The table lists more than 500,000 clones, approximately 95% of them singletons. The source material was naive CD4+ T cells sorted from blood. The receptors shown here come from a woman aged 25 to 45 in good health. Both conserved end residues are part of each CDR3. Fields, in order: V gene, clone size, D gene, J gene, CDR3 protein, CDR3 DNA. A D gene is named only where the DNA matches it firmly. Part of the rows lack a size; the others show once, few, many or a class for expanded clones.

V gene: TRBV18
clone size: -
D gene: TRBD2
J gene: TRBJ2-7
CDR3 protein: CASSPGVPSGSHEQYF
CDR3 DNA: TGTGCCAGCTCACCCGGTGTGCCTAGCGGGAGCCACGAGCAGTACTTC

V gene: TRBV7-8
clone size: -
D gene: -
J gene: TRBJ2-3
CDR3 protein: CASSLASGADTQYF
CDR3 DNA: TGTGCCAGCAGCTTAGCGTCCGGGGCAGATACGCAGTATTTT

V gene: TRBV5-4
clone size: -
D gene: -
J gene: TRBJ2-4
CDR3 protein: CASSFGGAGLNKNIQYF
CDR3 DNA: TGTGCCAGCAGCTTCGGTGGGGCGGGACTGAACAAAAACATTCAGTACTTC

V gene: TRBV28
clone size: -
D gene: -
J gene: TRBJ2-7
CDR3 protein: CASSPSGGYDEQYF
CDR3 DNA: TGTGCCAGCAGTCCCTCCGGGGGTTACGACGAGCAGTACTTC

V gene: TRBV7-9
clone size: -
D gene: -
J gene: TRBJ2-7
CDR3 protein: CASSLSLGVSYEQYF
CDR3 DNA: TGTGCCAGCAGCTTAAGTCTCGGGGTGTCTTACGAGCAGTACTTC

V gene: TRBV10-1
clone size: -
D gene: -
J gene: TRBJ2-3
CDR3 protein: CASSDGGGTDTQYF
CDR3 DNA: TGCGCCAGCAGCGACGGAGGGGGCACAGATACGCAGTATTTT

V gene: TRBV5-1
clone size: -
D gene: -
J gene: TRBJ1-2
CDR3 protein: CASSSDSILGYGYTF
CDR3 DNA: TGCGCCAGCAGCTCGGACAGTATTCTCGGGTATGGCTACACCTTC

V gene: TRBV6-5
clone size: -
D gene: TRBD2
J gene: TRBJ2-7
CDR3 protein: CASSYEREDSYEQYF
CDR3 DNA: TGTGCCAGCAGTTACGAGCGGGAGGACTCCTACGAGCAGTACTTC

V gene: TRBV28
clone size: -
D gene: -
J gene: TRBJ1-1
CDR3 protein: CASSLSTGEAFF
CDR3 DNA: TGTGCCAGCAGCCTTTCAACAGGGGAAGCTTTCTTT

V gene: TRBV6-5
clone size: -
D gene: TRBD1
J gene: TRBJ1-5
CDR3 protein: CASSFRTGDSNQPQHF
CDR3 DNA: TGTGCCAGCAGTTTCCGGACAGGAGACAGCAATCAGCCCCAGCATTTT

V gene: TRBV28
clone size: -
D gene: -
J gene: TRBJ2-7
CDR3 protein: CASSLAGSSYEQYF
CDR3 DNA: TGTGCCAGCAGTTTAGCGGGTTCCTCCTACGAGCAGTACTTC

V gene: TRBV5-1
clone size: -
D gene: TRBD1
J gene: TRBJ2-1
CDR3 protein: CASSLGGTGGPNNEQFF
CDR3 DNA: TGCGCCAGCAGCTTGGGTGGGACAGGGGGTCCTAACAATGAGCAGTTCTTC

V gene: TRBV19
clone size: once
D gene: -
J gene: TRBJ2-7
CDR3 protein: CASSTSQGNYEQYF
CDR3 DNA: TGTGCCAGTAGTACATCACAGGGTAACTACGAGCAGTACTTC

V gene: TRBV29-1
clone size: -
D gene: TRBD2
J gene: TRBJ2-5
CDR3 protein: CSVKREQETQYF
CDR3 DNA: TGCAGCGTTAAGCGGGAGCAAGAGACCCAGTACTTC

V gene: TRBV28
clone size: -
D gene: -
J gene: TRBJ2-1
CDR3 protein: CASTTVPNEQFF
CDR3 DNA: TGTGCCAGCACCACCGTCCCTAATGAGCAGTTCTTC

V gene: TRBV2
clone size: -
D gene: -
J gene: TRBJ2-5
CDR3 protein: CAEGVQETQYF
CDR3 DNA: TGTGCCGAAGGGGTACAAGAGACCCAGTACTTC

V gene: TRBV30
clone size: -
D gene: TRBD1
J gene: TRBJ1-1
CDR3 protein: CACRGWLTEAFF
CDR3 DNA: TGTGCCTGCAGGGGGTGGTTGACTGAAGCTTTCTTT

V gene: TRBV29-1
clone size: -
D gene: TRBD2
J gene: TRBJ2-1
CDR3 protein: CSVEGLAPGKFF
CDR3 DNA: TGCAGCGTTGAAGGACTAGCCCCCGGAAAGTTCTTC

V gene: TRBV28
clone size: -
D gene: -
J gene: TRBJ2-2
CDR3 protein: CASSYIGRTANTGELFF
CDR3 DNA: TGTGCCAGCAGTTATATCGGGAGGACAGCGAACACCGGGGAGCTGTTTTTT

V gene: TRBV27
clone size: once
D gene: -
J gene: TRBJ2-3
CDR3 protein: CASSLTSPSTDTQYF
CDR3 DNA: TGTGCCAGCAGCCTGACAAGTCCTAGCACAGATACGCAGTATTTT

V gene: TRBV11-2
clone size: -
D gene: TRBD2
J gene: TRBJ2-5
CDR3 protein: CASSLGGTREETQYF
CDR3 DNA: TGTGCCAGCAGCTTAGGCGGGACTAGGGAAGAGACCCAGTACTTC

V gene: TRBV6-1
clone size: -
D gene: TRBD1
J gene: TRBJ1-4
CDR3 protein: CASREGQGNEKLFF
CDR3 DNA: TGTGCCAGCAGGGAGGGACAGGGTAATGAAAAACTGTTTTTT

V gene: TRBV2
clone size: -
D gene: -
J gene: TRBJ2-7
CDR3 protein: CASSVAGTYEQYF
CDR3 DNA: TGTGCCAGCAGCGTTGCGGGAACCTACGAGCAGTACTTC

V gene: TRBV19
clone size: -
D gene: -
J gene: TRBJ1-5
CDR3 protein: CASNPTGDSNQPQHF
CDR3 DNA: TGTGCCAGTAACCCTACCGGGGATAGCAATCAGCCCCAGCATTTT

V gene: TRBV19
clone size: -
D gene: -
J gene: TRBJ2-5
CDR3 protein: CASSIRARETQYF
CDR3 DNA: TGTGCCAGTAGTATCCGGGCTCGTGAGACCCAGTACTTC

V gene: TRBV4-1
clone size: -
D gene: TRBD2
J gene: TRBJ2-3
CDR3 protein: CASSLTSGSTDTQYF
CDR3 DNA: TGCGCCAGCAGCCTCACTAGCGGATCCACAGATACGCAGTATTTT

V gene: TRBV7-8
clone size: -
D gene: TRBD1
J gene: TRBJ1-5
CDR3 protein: CASSSRTGGLNQPQHF
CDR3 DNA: TGTGCCAGCAGCTCACGGACAGGGGGCCTCAATCAGCCCCAGCATTTT

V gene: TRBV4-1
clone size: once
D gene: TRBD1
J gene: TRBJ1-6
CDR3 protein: CASSQKGQGSDNSPLHF
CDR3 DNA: TGCGCCAGCAGCCAGAAAGGACAGGGTAGCGATAATTCACCCCTCCACTTT

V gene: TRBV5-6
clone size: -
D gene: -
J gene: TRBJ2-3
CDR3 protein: CASRLRGGTDTQYF
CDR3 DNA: TGTGCCAGCAGGCTCCGTGGGGGTACAGATACGCAGTATTTT

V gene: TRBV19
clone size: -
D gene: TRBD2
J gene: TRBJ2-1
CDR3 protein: CASSPYWRESNNEQFF
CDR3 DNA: TGTGCCAGTAGTCCCTACTGGCGGGAGAGTAACAATGAGCAGTTCTTC

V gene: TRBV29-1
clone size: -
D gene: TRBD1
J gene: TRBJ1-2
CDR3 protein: CSVDREGANYGYTF
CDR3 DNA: TGCAGCGTTGATAGGGAGGGGGCAAATTATGGCTACACCTTC

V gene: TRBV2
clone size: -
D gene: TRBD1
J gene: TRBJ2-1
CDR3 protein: CASSERGPGEQFF
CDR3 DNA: TGTGCCAGCAGTGAGAGGGGGCCCGGGGAGCAGTTCTTC

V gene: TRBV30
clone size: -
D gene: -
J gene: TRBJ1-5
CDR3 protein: CAWGVGRNQPQHF
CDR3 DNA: TGTGCCTGGGGAGTGGGGCGCAATCAGCCCCAGCATTTT

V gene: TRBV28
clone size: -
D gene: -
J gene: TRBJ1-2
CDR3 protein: CASSLDRAGYGYTF
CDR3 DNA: TGTGCCAGCAGTTTGGACCGGGCTGGCTATGGCTACACCTTC

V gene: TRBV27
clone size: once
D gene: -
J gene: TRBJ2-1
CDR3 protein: CASRLQPGAYNEQFF
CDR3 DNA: TGTGCCAGCAGACTTCAGCCGGGGGCATACAATGAGCAGTTCTTC

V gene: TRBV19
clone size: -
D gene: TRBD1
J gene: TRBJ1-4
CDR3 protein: CASSRDRGNEKLFF
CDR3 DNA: TGTGCCAGTAGTCGTGACAGGGGGAACGAAAAACTGTTTTTT

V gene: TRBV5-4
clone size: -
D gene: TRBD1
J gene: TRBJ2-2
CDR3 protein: CASSLGQGAPGELFF
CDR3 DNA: TGTGCCAGCAGCCTTGGACAGGGGGCGCCCGGGGAGCTGTTTTTT

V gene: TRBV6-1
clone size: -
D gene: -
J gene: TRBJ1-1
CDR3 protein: CASTRVNTEAFF
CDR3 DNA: TGTGCCAGCACCCGGGTGAACACTGAAGCTTTCTTT

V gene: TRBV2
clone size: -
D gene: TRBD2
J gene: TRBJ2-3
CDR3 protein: CASRGGSTDTQYF
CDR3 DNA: TGTGCCAGCAGGGGAGGGTCCACAGATACGCAGTATTTT

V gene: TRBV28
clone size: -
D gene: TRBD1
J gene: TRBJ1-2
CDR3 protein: CASIEGTGINGYTF
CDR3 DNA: TGTGCCAGTATAGAGGGGACAGGGATTAATGGCTACACCTTC

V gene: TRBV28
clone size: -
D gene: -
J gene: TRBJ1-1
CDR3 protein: CASSLTDKNTEAFF
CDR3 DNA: TGTGCCAGCAGTTTGACAGATAAGAACACTGAAGCTTTCTTT